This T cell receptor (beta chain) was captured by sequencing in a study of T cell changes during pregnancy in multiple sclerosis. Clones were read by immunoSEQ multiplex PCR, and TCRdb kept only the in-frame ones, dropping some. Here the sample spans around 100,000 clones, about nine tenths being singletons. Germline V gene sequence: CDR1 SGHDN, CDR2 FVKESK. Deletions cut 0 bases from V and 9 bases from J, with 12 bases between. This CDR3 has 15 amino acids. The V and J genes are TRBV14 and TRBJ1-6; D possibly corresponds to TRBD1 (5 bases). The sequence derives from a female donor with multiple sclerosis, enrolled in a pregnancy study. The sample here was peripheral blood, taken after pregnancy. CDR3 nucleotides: TGTGCCAGCAGCCAAGAGATAGGGAGGGGTTCACCCCTCCACTTT. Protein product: CASSQEIGRGSPLHF.